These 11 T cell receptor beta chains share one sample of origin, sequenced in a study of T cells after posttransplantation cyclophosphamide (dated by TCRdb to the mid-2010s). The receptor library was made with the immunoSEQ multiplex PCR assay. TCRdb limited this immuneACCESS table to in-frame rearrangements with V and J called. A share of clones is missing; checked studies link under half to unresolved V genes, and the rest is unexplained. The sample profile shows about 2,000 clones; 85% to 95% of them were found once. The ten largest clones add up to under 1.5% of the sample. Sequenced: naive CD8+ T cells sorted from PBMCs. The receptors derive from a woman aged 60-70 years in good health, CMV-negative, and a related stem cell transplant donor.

The chain's CDR3 is CASSYSSIMNTEAFF. Written as DNA, the CDR3 is TGTGCCAGCAGTTACTCTAGCATCATGAACACTGAAGCTTTCTTT. The chain carries TRBV6-5 and TRBJ1-1; D uncertain. Germline CDR1 reads MNHEY; CDR2 reads SVGAGI. The CDR3 spans 15 residues. V was trimmed by 0 bases and J by 0 bases, leaving 8 bases between them.

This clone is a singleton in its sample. The DNA for the CDR3 is TGCGCCAGCAGCCATCATTTGACAGGGTCGGACGAGCAGTACTTC. This encodes CASSHHLTGSDEQYF. The chain is built from TRBV4-1 and TRBJ2-7, with 7 bases that match TRBD1. Germline trimming cut 3 bases from V and 5 bases from J; bases unmatched to any gene: 10. The length of the CDR3 is 15 residues. CDR1 and CDR2 from the germline V gene are MGHRA and YSYEKL.

CDR3 amino acids: CASSITGGWLDTQYF. In DNA form, the CDR3 reads TGTGCCAGTAGTATCACAGGGGGCTGGTTAGATACGCAGTATTTT. The chain carries TRBV19 and TRBJ2-3; 9 positions agree with TRBD1. The germline V gene encodes CDR1 LNHDA and CDR2 SQIVND (reference sequence). The CDR3 consists of 15 residues. Trimming took 3 bases from V and 5 from J; bases not matched to a gene: 6.

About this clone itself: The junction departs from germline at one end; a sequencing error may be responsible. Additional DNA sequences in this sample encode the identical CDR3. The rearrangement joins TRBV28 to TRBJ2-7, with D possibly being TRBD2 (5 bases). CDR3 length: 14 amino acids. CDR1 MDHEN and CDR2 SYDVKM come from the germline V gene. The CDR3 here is CASRADWSSYEQYF. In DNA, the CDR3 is TGTGCCAGCAGAGCGGACTGGAGCTCCTACGAGCAGTATTTC.

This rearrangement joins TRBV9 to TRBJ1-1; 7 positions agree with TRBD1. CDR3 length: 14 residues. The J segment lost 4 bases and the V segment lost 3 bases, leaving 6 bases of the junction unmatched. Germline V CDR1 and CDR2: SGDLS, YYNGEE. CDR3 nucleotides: TGTGCCAGCAGCGAGGAGGGGGCTGCCACTGAAGCTTTCTTT. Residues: CASSEEGAATEAFF.

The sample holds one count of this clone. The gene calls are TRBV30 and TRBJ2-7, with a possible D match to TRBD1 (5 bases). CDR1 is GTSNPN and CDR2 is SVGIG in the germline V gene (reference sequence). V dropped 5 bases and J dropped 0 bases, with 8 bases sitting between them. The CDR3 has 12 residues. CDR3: CAWEDNSYEQYF. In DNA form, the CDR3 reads TGTGCCTGGGAGGACAACTCCTACGAGCAGTACTTC.

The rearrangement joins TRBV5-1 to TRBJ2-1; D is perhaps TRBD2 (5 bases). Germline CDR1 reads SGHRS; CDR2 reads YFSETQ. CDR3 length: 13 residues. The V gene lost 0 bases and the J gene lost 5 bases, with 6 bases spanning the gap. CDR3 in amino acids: CASSLGRDNEQFF. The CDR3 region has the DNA TGCGCCAGCAGCTTGGGGCGGGACAATGAGCAGTTCTTC.

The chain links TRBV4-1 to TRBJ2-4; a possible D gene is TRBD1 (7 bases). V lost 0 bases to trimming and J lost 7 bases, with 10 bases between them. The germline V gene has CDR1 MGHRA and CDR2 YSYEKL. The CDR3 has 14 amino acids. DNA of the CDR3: TGCGCCAGCAGCCAAGATCCAGGGGGGAACATTCAGTACTTC. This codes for CASSQDPGGNIQYF.

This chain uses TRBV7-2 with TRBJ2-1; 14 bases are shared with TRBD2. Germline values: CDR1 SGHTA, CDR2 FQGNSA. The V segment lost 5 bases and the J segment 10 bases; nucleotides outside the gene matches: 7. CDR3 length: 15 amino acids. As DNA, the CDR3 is TGTGCCAGCAGCGTGACTAGCGGGGGGGGCGACGAGCAGTTCTTC. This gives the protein CASSVTSGGGDEQFF.

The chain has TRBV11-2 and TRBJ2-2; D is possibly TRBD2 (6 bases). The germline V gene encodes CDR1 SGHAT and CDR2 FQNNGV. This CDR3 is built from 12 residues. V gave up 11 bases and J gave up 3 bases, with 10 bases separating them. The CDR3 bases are TGTGCCGGGGGGAGATACACCGGGGAGCTGTTTTTT. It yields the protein CAGGRYTGELFF.

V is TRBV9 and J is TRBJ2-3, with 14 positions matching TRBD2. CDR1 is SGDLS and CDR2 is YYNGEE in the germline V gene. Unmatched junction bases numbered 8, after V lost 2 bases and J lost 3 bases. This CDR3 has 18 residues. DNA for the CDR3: TGTGCCAGCAGCGTTTATGGACTAGCGGGAGGAAGGACAGATACGCAGTATTTT. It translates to CASSVYGLAGGRTDTQYF.